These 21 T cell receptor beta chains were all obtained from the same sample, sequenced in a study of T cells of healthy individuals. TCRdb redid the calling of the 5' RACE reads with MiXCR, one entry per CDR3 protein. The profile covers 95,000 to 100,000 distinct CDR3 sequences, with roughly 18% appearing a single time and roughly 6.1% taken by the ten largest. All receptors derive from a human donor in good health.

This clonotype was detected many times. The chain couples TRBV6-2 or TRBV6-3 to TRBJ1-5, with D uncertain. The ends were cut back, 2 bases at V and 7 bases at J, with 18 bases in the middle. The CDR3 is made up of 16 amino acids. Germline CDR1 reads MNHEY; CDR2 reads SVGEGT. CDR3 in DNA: TGTGCCAGCAGTTACGGCCGGCTTGGCAATCTCCAGCCCCAGCATTTT. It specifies CASSYGRLGNLQPQHF.

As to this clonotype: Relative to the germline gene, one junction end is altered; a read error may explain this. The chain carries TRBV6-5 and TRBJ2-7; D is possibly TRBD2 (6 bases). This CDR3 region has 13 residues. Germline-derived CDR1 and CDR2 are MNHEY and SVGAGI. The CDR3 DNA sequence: TGTACCAGCAGGCGGGGAAAGGACCACGAGCAGTACTTC. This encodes CTSRRGKDHEQYF.

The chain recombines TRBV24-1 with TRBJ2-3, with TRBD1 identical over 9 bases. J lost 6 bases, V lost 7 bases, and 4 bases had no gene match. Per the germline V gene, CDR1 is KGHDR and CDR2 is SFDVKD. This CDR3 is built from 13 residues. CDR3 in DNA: TGTGCCACCAGGGGACAGGGTTGGGATACGCAGTATTTT. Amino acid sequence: CATRGQGWDTQYF.

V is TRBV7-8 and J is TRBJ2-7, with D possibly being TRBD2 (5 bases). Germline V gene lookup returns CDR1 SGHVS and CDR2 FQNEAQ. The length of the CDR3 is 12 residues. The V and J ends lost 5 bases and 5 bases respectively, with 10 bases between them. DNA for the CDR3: TGTGCCAGCAGCCCCCGACTAAACGAGCAGTACTTC. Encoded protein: CASSPRLNEQYF.

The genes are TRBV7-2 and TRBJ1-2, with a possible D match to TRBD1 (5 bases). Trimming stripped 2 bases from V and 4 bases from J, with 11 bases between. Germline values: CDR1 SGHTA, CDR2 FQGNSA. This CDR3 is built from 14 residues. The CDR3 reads CASSLLGQSYGYTF. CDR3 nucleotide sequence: TGTGCCAGCAGCTTACTCGGACAATCCTATGGCTACACCTTC.

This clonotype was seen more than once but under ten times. CDR3 coding DNA: TGCGCCAGCAGCCAAGTGGGCTCTGGGGCCAACGTCCTGACTTTC. Encoded protein: CASSQVGSGANVLTF. The chain couples TRBV4-3 to TRBJ2-6; D unresolved. The V end was cut by 1 base, the J end by 0 bases, with 4 bases between. This CDR3 region has 15 residues. Germline CDR1 LGHNA, CDR2 YSLEER.

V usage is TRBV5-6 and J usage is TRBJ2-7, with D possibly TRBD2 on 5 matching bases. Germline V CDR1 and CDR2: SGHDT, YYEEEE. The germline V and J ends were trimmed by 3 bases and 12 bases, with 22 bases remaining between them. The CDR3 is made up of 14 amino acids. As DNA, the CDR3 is TGTGCCAGCAGCTACGGCCTAGCCCCTCCACTTACGTACTTC. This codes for CASSYGLAPPLTYF. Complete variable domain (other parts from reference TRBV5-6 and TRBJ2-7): DAGVTQSPTHLIKTRGQQVTLRCSPKSGHDTVSWYQQALGQGPQFIFQYYEEEERQRGNFPDRFSGHQFPNYSSELNVNALLLGDSALYLCASSYGLAPPLTYFGPGTRLTVT.

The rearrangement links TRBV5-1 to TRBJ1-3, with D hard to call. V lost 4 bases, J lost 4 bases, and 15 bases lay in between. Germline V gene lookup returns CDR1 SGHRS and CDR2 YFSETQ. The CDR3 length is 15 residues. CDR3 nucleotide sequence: TGCGCCAGCAGCCGACCCGACCGGGTAGGAAACACCATATATTTT. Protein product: CASSRPDRVGNTIYF.

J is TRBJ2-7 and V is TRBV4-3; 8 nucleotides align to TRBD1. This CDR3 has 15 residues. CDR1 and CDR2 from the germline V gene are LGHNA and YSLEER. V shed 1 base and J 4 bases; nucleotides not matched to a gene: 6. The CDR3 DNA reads TGCGCCAGCAGCCAAGTCTCAGGGGGCTTATACGAGCAGTACTTC. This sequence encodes CASSQVSGGLYEQYF.

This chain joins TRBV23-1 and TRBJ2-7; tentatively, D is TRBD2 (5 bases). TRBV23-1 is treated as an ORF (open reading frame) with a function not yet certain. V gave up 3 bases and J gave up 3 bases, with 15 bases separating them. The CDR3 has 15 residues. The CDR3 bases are TGCGCCAGCAGTCACCCAAGAGGGCCGATCTACGAGCAGTACTTC. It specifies CASSHPRGPIYEQYF.

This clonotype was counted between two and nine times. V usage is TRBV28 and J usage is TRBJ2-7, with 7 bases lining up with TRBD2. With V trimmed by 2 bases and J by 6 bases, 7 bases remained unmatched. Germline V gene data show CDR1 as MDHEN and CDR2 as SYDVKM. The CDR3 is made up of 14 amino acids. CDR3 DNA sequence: TGTGCCAGCAGTTTAGGGGGGGTAGCGGGCGAGCAGTACTTC. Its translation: CASSLGGVAGEQYF.

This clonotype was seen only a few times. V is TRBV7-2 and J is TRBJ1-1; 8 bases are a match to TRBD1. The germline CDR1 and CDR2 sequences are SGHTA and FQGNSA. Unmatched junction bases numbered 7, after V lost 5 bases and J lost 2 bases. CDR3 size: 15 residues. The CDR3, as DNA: TGTGCCAGCAGCCAAAACGGACAGGGAAACACTGAAGCTTTCTTT. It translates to CASSQNGQGNTEAFF.

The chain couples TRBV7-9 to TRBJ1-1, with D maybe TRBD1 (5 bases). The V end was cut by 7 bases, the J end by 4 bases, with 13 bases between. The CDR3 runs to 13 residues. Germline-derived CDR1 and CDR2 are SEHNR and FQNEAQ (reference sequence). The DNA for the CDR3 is TGTGCCAGCACCCTCGGAGGGGTCACTGAAGCTTTCTTT. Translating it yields CASTLGGVTEAFF.

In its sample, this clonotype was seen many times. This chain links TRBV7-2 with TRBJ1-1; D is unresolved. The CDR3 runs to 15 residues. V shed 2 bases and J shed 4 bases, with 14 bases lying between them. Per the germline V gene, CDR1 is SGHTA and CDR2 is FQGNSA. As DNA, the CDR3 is TGTGCCAGCAGCTTACTGTATTCTTTGCGCACTGAAGCTTTCTTT. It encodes CASSLLYSLRTEAFF. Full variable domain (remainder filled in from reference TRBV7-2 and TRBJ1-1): GAGVSQSPSNKVTEKGKDVELRCDPISGHTALYWYRQSLGQGLEFLIYFQGNSAPDKSGLPSDRFSAERTGGSVSTLTIQRTQQEDSAVYLCASSLLYSLRTEAFFGQGTRLTVV.

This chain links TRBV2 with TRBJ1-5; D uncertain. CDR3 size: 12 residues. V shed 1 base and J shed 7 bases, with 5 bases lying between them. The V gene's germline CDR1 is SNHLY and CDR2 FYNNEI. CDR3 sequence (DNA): TGTGCCAGCAGTGAAGAACGACAGCCCCAGCATTTT. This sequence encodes CASSEERQPQHF.

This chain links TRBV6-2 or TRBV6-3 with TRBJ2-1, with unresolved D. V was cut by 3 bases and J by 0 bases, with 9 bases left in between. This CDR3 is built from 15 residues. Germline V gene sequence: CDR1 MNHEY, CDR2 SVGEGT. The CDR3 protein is CASSYRSGSYNEQFF. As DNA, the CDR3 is TGTGCCAGCAGTTATAGATCGGGCTCCTACAATGAGCAGTTCTTC.

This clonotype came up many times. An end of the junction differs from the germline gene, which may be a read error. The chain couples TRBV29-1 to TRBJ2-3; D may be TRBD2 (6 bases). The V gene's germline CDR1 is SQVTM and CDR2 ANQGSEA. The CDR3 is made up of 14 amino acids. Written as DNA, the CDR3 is TGCAGCGTTGAAGAGGGGGGTGGCACCGATACGCAGTATTTT. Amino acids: CSVEEGGGTDTQYF.

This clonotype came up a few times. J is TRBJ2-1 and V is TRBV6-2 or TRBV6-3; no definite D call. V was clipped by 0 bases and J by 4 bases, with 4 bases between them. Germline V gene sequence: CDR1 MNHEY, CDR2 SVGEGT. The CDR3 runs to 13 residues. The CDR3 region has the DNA TGTGCCAGCAGTTACTCGAGTTACAATGAGCAGTTCTTC. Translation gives CASSYSSYNEQFF.

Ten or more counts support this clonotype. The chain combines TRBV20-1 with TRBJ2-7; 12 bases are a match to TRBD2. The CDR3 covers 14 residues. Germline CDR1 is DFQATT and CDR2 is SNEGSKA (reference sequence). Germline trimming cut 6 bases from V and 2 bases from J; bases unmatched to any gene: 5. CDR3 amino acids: CSADSSGGAYEQYF. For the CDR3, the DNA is TGCAGTGCCGACTCTAGCGGGGGGGCCTACGAGCAGTACTTC.

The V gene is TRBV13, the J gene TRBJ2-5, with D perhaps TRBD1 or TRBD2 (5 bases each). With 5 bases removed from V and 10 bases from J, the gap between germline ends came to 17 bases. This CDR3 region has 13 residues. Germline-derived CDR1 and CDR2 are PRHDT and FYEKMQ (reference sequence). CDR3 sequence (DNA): TGTGCCAGCAGCCCCGCGGCTAGCAGGGACCAGTACTTC. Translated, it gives CASSPAASRDQYF. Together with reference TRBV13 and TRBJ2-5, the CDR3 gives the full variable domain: AAGVIQSPRHLIKEKRETATLKCYPIPRHDTVYWYQQGPGQDPQFLISFYEKMQSDKGSIPDRFSAQQFSDYHSELNMSSLELGDSALYFCASSPAASRDQYFGPGTRLLVL.

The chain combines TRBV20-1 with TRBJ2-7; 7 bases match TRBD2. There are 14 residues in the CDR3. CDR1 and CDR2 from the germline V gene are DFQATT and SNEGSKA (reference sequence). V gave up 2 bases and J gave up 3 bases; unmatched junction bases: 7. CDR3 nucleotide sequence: TGCAGTGCTAGAAGCATAGGCGGGAGCTACGAGCAGTACTTC. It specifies CSARSIGGSYEQYF.